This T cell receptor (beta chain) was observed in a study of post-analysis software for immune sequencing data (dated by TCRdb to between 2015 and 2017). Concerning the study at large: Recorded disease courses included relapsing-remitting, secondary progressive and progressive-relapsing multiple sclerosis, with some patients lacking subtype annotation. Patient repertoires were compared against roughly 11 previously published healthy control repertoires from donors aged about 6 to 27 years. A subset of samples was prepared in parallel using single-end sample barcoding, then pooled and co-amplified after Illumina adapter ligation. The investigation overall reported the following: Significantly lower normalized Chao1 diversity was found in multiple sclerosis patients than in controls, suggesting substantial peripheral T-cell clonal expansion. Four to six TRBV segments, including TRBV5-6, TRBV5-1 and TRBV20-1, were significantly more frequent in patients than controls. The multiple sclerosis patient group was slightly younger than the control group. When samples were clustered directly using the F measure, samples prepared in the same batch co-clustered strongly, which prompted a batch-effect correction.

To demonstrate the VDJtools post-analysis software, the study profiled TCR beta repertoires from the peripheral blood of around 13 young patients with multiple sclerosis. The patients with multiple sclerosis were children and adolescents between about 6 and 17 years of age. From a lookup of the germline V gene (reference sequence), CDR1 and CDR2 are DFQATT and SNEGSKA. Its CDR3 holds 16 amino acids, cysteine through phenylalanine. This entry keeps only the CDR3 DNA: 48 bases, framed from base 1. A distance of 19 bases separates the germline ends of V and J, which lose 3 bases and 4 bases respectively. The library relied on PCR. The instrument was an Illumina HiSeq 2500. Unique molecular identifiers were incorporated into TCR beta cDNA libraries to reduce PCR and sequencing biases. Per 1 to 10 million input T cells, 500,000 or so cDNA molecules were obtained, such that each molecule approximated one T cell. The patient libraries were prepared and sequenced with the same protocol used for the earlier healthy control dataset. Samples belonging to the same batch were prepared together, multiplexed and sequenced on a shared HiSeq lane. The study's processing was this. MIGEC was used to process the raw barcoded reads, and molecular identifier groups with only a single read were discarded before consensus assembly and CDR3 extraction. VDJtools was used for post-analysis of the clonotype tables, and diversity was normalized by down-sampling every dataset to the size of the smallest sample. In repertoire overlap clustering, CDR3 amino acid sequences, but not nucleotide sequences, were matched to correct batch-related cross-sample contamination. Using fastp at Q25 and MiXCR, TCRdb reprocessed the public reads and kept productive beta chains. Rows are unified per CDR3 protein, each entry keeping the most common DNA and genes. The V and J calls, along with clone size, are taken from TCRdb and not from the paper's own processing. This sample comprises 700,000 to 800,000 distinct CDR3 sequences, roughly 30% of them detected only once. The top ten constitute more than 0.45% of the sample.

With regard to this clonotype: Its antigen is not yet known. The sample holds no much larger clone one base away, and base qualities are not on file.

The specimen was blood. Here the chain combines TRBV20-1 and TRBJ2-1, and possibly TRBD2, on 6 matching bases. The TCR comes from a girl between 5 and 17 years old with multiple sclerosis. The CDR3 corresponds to CSASGKDAGRYNEQFF. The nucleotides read TGCAGTGCTAGCGGGAAGGACGCGGGGCGTTACAATGAGCAGTTCTTC.